This T cell receptor (beta chain) was captured in a study of early stage breast cancer tumors. Method: immunoSEQ multiplex PCR; TCRdb's copy keeps in-frame clones and lacks some. The table has some 58,000 clones, around three quarters seen once. The CDR3 has 16 residues. CDR1 and CDR2 from the germline V gene are MNHNS and SASEGT. The V gene end was trimmed by 4 bases and the J gene end by 1 base; junction bases not matched to a gene: 5. The TCR originated in a person in their twenties or thirties with breast cancer. The sequencing sample was made of blood. The V and J genes are TRBV6-1 and TRBJ1-5; TRBD1 aligns across 9 bases. CDR3 residues: CASSVQGARSNQPQHF. Written as DNA, the CDR3 is TGTGCCAGCAGTGTACAGGGGGCAAGGAGCAATCAGCCCCAGCATTTT.